This T cell receptor (beta chain) comes out of a study of blood T cell repertoires in COVID-19. In the source study's methods: The authors estimated nucleated cell counts from reference gene primer amplification. Repertoires were generated with immunoSEQ multiplex PCR, while TCRdb's copy carries only in-frame clones and drops some. V and J calls and clone size come straight from that table; D and trimming were deduced from the DNA. The sample contains some 150,000 clones, around nine tenths of which appear only once. Germline assignment: CDR1 MNHNS and CDR2 SASEGT. V gave up 2 bases and J gave up 5 bases, with 9 bases separating them. The CDR3 is 13 residues long.

J is TRBJ1-2 and V is TRBV6-1; D uncertain. Sample: peripheral blood. The clonotype was recovered from a man aged 45-60 years with active or convalescent COVID-19. CDR3 in DNA: TGTGCCAGCAGTGAATCGCGCCTTTATGGCTACACCTTC. Amino acid sequence: CASSESRLYGYTF.